One TCR beta chain is described in this entry. The target antigen is unknown. The data derive from a study of human thymus T cells. Whole-study results and caveats: Related work showed strongly overlapping thymic repertoires across unrelated individuals. Usage of V and J genes appeared biased in thymic and blood repertoires.

Trimming cost V 5 bases and J 0 bases; bases outside gene matches: 5. Germline loops: CDR1 LGHNA, CDR2 YNFKEQ. The CDR3 is 15 residues long. Corrective heart surgery yielded the resections from which the thymus tissue came. Sequenced by immunoSEQ multiplex PCR; TCRdb stores in-frame clones only, minus some. Of tens of thousands of clones listed, 90% to 95% are singletons. Sequenced: thymus tissue. The chain couples TRBV4-2 to TRBJ2-5, with 8 bases lining up with TRBD2. The receptor's source is a girl less than two years old with a congenital heart defect but otherwise immunologically healthy. The CDR3 DNA sequence: TGTGCCAGCAGCTCAGCGGGGGAAGACCAAGAGACCCAGTACTTC. The encoded protein is CASSSAGEDQETQYF.